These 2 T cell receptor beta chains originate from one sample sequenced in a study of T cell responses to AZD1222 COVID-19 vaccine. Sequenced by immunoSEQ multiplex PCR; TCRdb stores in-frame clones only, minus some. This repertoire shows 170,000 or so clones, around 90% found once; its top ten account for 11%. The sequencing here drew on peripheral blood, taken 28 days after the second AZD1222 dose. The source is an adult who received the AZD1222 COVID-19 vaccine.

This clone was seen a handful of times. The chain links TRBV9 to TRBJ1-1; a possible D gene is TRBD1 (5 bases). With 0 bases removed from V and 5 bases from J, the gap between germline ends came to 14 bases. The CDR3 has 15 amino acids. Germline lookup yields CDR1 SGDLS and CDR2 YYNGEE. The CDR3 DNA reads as TGTGCCAGCAGCGTAGAGATGGGGCGGATAACTGAAGCTTTCTTT. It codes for CASSVEMGRITEAFF.

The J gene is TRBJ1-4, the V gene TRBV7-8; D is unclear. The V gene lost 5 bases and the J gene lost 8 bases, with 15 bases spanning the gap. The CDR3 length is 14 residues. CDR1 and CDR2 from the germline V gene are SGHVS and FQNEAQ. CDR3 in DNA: TGTGCCAGCAGCAAGCTTCGGGGTTCGGAAAAACTGTTTTTT. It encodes CASSKLRGSEKLFF. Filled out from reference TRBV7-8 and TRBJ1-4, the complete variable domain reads GAGVSQSPRYKVAKRGQDVALRCDPISGHVSLFWYQQALGQGPEFLTYFQNEAQLDKSGLPSDRFFAERPEGSVSTLKIQRTQQEDSAVYLCASSKLRGSEKLFFGSGTQLSVL.